The count of the clone carrying this T cell receptor beta chain is one. Its antigen is as yet unknown. These data come from a study of cytomegalovirus exposure and HLA in healthy donors. Study-level results: Upon later analysis, TCR association rates were observed to vary by HLA locus, being highest for DRB1 and lowest for HLA-C.

Germline CDR1 reads MDHEN; CDR2 reads SYDVKM. The CDR3 totals 12 residues. Trimming left V 4 bases short and J 7 bases short, with 10 bases between. PCR involved 60 Vbeta and 13 Jbeta primers. Some clones are missing from TCRdb's copy, which holds only in-frame ones; the method was immunoSEQ multiplex PCR. Of around 130,000 clones in the sample, more than 80% were seen once. This sequence originates from a woman in her twenties or thirties in good health and CMV-seropositive. The chain joins TRBV28 to TRBJ1-2; D not certain. The sample comprised PBMCs. The chain's CDR3 is CASSYSNVGYTF. DNA for the CDR3: TGTGCCAGCAGTTATAGTAATGTTGGCTACACCTTC.